Sequencing of this T cell receptor (beta chain) was carried out in a study of blood T cell repertoires in COVID-19. The wider study: Researchers got acute and convalescent COVID-19 samples from the United States, Italy and Spain.

The germline CDR1 and CDR2 sequences are SGHRS and YFSETQ. The CDR3 consists of 15 residues. V was pared by 1 base and J by 6 bases, with 7 bases of the junction left unmatched. Generated by immunoSEQ multiplex PCR, the TCRdb table keeps only in-frame clones and is missing some. The sample records about 260,000 clones, around 89% being singletons. The sample comprised peripheral blood. The chain uses TRBV5-1 and TRBJ2-3, with 8 bases identical to TRBD2. The TCR was taken from a man aged 60 to 69 who had recovered from COVID-19. The CDR3 sequence: CASSLSGGASDTQYF. In DNA, the CDR3 is TGCGCCAGCAGCTTGAGCGGGGGAGCGAGTGATACGCAGTATTTT.